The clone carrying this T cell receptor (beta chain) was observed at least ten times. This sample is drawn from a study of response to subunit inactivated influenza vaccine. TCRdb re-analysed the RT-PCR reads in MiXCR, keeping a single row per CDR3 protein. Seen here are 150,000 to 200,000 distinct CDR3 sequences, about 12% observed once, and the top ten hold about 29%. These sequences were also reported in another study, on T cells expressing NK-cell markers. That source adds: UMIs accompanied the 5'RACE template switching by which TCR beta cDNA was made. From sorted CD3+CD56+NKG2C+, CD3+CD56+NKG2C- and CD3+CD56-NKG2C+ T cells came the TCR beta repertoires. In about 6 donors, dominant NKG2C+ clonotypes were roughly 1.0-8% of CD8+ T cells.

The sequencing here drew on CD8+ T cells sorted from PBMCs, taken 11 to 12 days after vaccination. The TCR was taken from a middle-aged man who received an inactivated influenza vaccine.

CDR3 sequence reads: CSVEARDRGNTGELFF. CDR3 nucleotides: TGCAGCGTTGAAGCAAGGGACAGGGGGAACACCGGGGAGCTGTTTTTT. The chain has TRBV29-1 and TRBJ2-2, with 10 bases matching TRBD1. Looked up from germline, CDR1 is SQVTM and CDR2 is ANQGSEA. J was trimmed by 1 base and V by 1 base; bases with no gene match: 3. This CDR3 has 16 amino acids.